The 24 T cell receptor beta chains in this list originate from one sample, sequenced in a study of T cell responses to AZD1222 COVID-19 vaccine. Here immunoSEQ multiplex PCR was the method, and the copy in TCRdb shows in-frame clones only, minus some. This table holds 120,000 to 150,000 clones, about 90% found once. Specimen: peripheral blood, collected on day 0 of AZD1222 vaccination. The receptors derive from an adult in good health.

The chain recombines TRBV4-1 with TRBJ1-6, with D possibly TRBD1 on 5 matching bases. The CDR3 length is 17 residues. CDR1 is MGHRA and CDR2 is YSYEKL in the germline V gene. With 0 bases removed from V and 8 bases from J, the gap between germline ends came to 17 bases. Here the CDR3 DNA reads TGCGCCAGCAGCCAAGAAACAGGACCGCGGTCGGATTCACCCCTCCACTTT. Protein: CASSQETGPRSDSPLHF.

The V gene is TRBV30, the J gene TRBJ2-6; 9 positions agree with TRBD1. The CDR3 sequence is 19 residues long. V lost 0 bases and J lost 1; bases outside the gene matches: 10. CDR1 is GTSNPN, CDR2 SVGIG, per germline (reference sequence). For the CDR3, the DNA is TGTGCCTGGAGTGTCAAGGGGGGACAGGGATTATCTGGGGCCAACGTCCTGACTTTC. Protein sequence: CAWSVKGGQGLSGANVLTF.

The genes are TRBV11-2 and TRBJ2-2; tentatively, D is TRBD1 (6 bases). CDR3 length: 15 amino acids. V was trimmed by 4 bases and J by 3 bases, leaving 12 bases between them. CDR1 is SGHAT, CDR2 FQNNGV, per germline. The chain's CDR3 is CASSSTGMYTGELFF. Here the CDR3 DNA reads TGTGCCAGCAGCTCGACAGGAATGTACACCGGGGAGCTGTTTTTT.

V and J are TRBV24-1 and TRBJ1-1; TRBD1 matches 7 bases. CDR1 and CDR2 (germline): KGHDR, SFDVKD. V lost 7 bases to trimming and J lost 1 base; unmatched junction nucleotides: 2. This CDR3 region has 13 residues. Here the CDR3 reads CATRNRGNTEAFF. The CDR3 region has the DNA TGTGCCACCAGGAACAGGGGGAACACTGAAGCTTTCTTT.

This clone was counted once. V is TRBV27 and J is TRBJ2-7, with D perhaps matching TRBD1 (6 bases). CDR1 is MNHEY and CDR2 is SMNVEV in the germline V gene (reference sequence). The V gene lost 3 bases and the J gene lost 2 bases, with 11 bases spanning the gap. This CDR3 contains 14 residues. The CDR3, as DNA: TGTGCCAGCAGTTTTGGGGGCCGTACCTACGAGCAGTACTTC. This gives the protein CASSFGGRTYEQYF.

The chain couples TRBV3-1 (or the pseudogene TRBV3-2) to TRBJ2-2; perhaps TRBD1 as D (6 bases). Trimming pared 0 bases from V and 4 bases from J, leaving 12 bases between. The germline V gene has CDR1 LGHDT and CDR2 YNNKEL (reference sequence). CDR3 length: 16 residues. Here the CDR3 DNA reads TGTGCCAGCAGCCAAGATCTGGACAGCTCCACCGGGGAGCTGTTTTTT. This translates into CASSQDLDSSTGELFF.

The V and J genes are TRBV7-9 and TRBJ1-1; tentative D call: TRBD1 (5 bases). The CDR3 loop spans 14 amino acids. The germline gives CDR1 SEHNR, CDR2 FQNEAQ (reference sequence). Trimming took off 5 bases at V and 3 bases at J, with 13 bases between the two ends. The CDR3 spells CASSVSRDHTEAFF. The DNA of the CDR3 is TGTGCCAGCAGCGTTAGCCGGGACCACACTGAAGCTTTCTTT.

The chain couples TRBV13 to TRBJ2-2; no reliable D call. Germline CDR1 and CDR2: PRHDT and FYEKMQ (reference sequence). The CDR3 has 14 residues. Trimming shortened V by 6 bases and J by 4 bases, and 12 bases separated the two germline ends. The CDR3 sequence is CASRPTRSTGELFF. CDR3 nucleotide sequence: TGTGCCAGCAGGCCCACCAGGAGCACCGGGGAGCTGTTTTTT.

This clone was picked up many times. The gene calls are TRBV27 and TRBJ1-1; unclear D gene. Germline assignment: CDR1 MNHEY and CDR2 SMNVEV (reference sequence). This CDR3 has 14 amino acids. V lost 0 bases and J 1 base, leaving 6 bases between the germline ends. The CDR3 DNA reads TGTGCCAGCAGTTTATCGTGGGGGAACACTGAAGCTTTCTTT. Translating gives CASSLSWGNTEAFF.

This chain links TRBV19 with TRBJ1-5; no reliable D call. The germline V gene has CDR1 LNHDA and CDR2 SQIVND (reference sequence). There are 14 residues in the CDR3. V dropped 3 bases and J dropped 6 bases, with 12 bases sitting between them. The CDR3 region is CASSIEPQFQPQHF. Written as DNA, the CDR3 is TGTGCCAGTAGTATCGAACCTCAATTTCAGCCCCAGCATTTT.

The rearrangement joins TRBV7-8 to TRBJ2-3; weak D call: TRBD1 (5 bases). The CDR3 extends over 14 amino acids. Germline assignment: CDR1 SGHVS and CDR2 FQNEAQ. Trimming shortened V by 1 base and J by 3 bases, and 8 bases separated the two germline ends. CDR3: CASSLGQGTDTQYF. Written as DNA, the CDR3 is TGTGCCAGCAGCTTAGGGCAGGGTACAGATACGCAGTATTTT.

The chain recombines TRBV20-1 with TRBJ1-3, with D hard to call. CDR3 length: 12 residues. Germline assignment: CDR1 DFQATT and CDR2 SNEGSKA (reference sequence). V dropped 3 bases and J dropped 8 bases, with 11 bases sitting between them. The CDR3 sequence is CSASSRRDTIYF. The DNA of the CDR3 is TGCAGTGCTAGTAGCAGGAGGGACACCATATATTTT.

In its sample, this clone was seen once. The CDR3 here is CASSIVPATNEQFF. The CDR3 DNA follows: TGTGCCAGTAGTATAGTCCCGGCGACCAATGAGCAGTTCTTC. The rearrangement joins TRBV19 to TRBJ2-1; D remains ambiguous. V lost 1 base and J 6 bases, leaving 10 bases between the germline ends. Germline CDR1 is LNHDA and CDR2 is SQIVND (reference sequence). The CDR3 consists of 14 residues.

V usage is TRBV5-1 and J usage is TRBJ2-1; 11 nucleotides align to TRBD2. The length of the CDR3 is 18 residues. V lost 3 bases, J lost 1 base, and 9 bases stayed unmatched. CDR1 SGHRS and CDR2 YFSETQ come from the germline V gene. The CDR3 reads CASSSLVAGGVSYNEQFF. Written as DNA, the CDR3 is TGCGCCAGCAGCTCCCTTGTAGCGGGAGGGGTTTCCTACAATGAGCAGTTCTTC.

The sample holds one count of this clone. The rearrangement joins TRBV7-3 to TRBJ2-1, with 9 bases matching TRBD1. Trimming at V came to 1 base and at J to 1 base, leaving 11 bases not matched to a gene. This CDR3 has 19 residues. Germline V gives CDR1 SGHTA, CDR2 FQGTGA. CDR3 bases: TGTGCCAGCAGCTTAAATGGGGGACCCGGGACAGGGTCCTACAATGAGCAGTTCTTC. This translates into CASSLNGGPGTGSYNEQFF.

This chain uses TRBV6-1 with TRBJ2-4; D is unclear. Trimming left V 2 bases short and J 0 bases short, with 14 bases between. CDR1 and CDR2 from the germline V gene are MNHNS and SASEGT. The CDR3 extends over 17 amino acids. CDR3 loop: CASSESWAILAKNIQYF. DNA for the CDR3: TGTGCCAGCAGTGAATCCTGGGCCATCCTAGCCAAAAACATTCAGTACTTC.

The count of this clone is one. The chain uses TRBV12-5 and TRBJ1-2; TRBD1 matches at 8 bases. The V gene's germline CDR1 is LGHNT and CDR2 FRNRAP. This CDR3 has 13 amino acids. The trim removed 6 bases at V and 6 bases at J, leaving 6 bases unmatched. DNA of the CDR3: TGTGCTAGTGGACACGGACAGGGCGATGGCTACACCTTC. Residues: CASGHGQGDGYTF.

V gene TRBV5-4 combines with J gene TRBJ2-1, with D uncertain. The V end was cut by 5 bases, the J end by 0 bases, with 12 bases between. The germline V gene has CDR1 SGHNT and CDR2 YYREEE (reference sequence). The CDR3 spans 15 residues. In nucleotides, the CDR3 is TGTGCCAGCAGGGTCGCAGTGAACTCCTACAATGAGCAGTTCTTC. This translates into CASRVAVNSYNEQFF.

The chain uses TRBV5-1 and TRBJ1-5; maybe TRBD1 (6 bases). The length of the CDR3 is 18 residues. Trimming removed 3 bases from V and 6 bases from J, with 25 bases in between. Germline lookup yields CDR1 SGHRS and CDR2 YFSETQ. The CDR3 region is CASSSDLRGYREGQPQHF. The CDR3 coding sequence is TGCGCCAGCAGCTCGGACCTCAGGGGTTACAGGGAGGGTCAGCCCCAGCATTTT.

The chain recombines TRBV4-3 with TRBJ1-1; D unclear. The CDR3 sequence is 13 residues long. The germline V and J ends were trimmed by 4 bases and 3 bases, with 9 bases remaining between them. In germline, CDR1 is LGHNA, CDR2 YSLEER. CDR3 sequence: CASSPRRDTEAFF. The CDR3 bases are TGCGCCAGCAGCCCCCGCCGGGACACTGAAGCTTTCTTT.

This clone was seen a handful of times. The chain couples TRBV5-6 to TRBJ2-7; a weak D match, TRBD2 (5 bases). Germline V gives CDR1 SGHDT, CDR2 YYEEEE. This CDR3 region has 12 residues. The V and J ends lost 2 bases and 5 bases respectively, with 8 bases between them. The DNA for the CDR3 is TGTGCCAGCAGCTTTCCTAGCCACGAGCAGTACTTC. This codes for CASSFPSHEQYF.

The chain carries TRBV7-2 and TRBJ1-6; no clear D gene. This CDR3 has 16 amino acids. The germline V gene has CDR1 SGHTA and CDR2 FQGNSA. Deletions cut 0 bases from V and 0 bases from J, with 6 bases between. The CDR3 is CASSLASGSYNSPLHF. The CDR3 nucleotides read TGTGCCAGCAGCTTAGCTTCCGGCTCCTATAATTCACCCCTCCACTTT.

This clone came up once. The chain is built from TRBV18 and TRBJ1-3; D might be TRBD1 (5 bases). The V gene lost 3 bases and the J gene lost 0 bases, with 15 bases spanning the gap. Germline assignment: CDR1 KGHSH and CDR2 LQKENI. The CDR3 loop spans 17 amino acids. The CDR3 nucleotides read TGTGCCAGCTCACCCTCACTGGCAGGGAGCTCTGGAAACACCATATATTTT. Translated: CASSPSLAGSSGNTIYF.

The DNA of the CDR3 is TGTGCCAGCAGCCAAGATGGCTGGTGGGTGAACACTGAAGCTTTCTTT. Its protein is CASSQDGWWVNTEAFF. The rearrangement uses TRBV3-1 (or the pseudogene TRBV3-2) and TRBJ1-1, with D unresolved. The V end was cut by 0 bases, the J end by 0 bases, with 11 bases between. The CDR3 extends over 16 amino acids. Germline-derived CDR1 and CDR2 are LGHDT and YNNKEL (reference sequence).